A single sample is the source of the 32 T cell receptor beta chains below, sequenced in a study of T cell changes during pregnancy in multiple sclerosis. TCRdb's copy holds only in-frame clones and misses some; the assay was immunoSEQ multiplex PCR. The sample holds fewer than 90,000 clones, roughly 94% seen once. This material consisted of peripheral blood, taken after pregnancy. All receptors come from a female donor in good health, enrolled as a control in a pregnancy study.

The chain combines TRBV4-1 with TRBJ1-2; 7 bases match TRBD1. This CDR3 comprises 15 residues. Per germline, CDR1 MGHRA and CDR2 YSYEKL. The J segment lost 8 bases and the V segment lost 0 bases, leaving 9 bases of the junction unmatched. CDR3: CASSQEPRQGGGYTF. Written as DNA, the CDR3 is TGCGCCAGCAGCCAAGAGCCTCGACAGGGCGGCGGCTACACCTTC.

The CDR3 DNA follows: TGTGCCATCAGTGAAGTGGGACAGGGTATCCAGCCCCAGCATTTT. This gives the protein CAISEVGQGIQPQHF. The chain carries TRBV10-3 and TRBJ1-5, with 9 bases matching TRBD1. V shed 3 bases and J 7 bases; nucleotides not matched to a gene: 7. The length of the CDR3 is 15 residues. The germline V gene encodes CDR1 ENHRY and CDR2 SYGVKD.

The table lists this clone with a count of one. The chain's CDR3 is CASRLGQSEAFF. Here the CDR3 DNA reads TGTGCCAGCAGGTTGGGACAGTCTGAAGCTTTCTTT. The V call is TRBV7-8, the J call TRBJ1-1, with 7 bases aligning to TRBD1. The germline CDR1 and CDR2 sequences are SGHVS and FQNEAQ. The junction had 4 bases not matched to a gene; V was cut back by 6 bases and J by 6 bases. The CDR3 extends over 12 amino acids.

The rearrangement joins TRBV5-1 to TRBJ1-4, with TRBD1 matching over 7 bases. The ends lost 9 bases at V and 0 bases at J; junction bases unmatched: 5. Germline V gene sequence: CDR1 SGHRS, CDR2 YFSETQ. This CDR3 has 14 residues. The CDR3 spells CATRQGATNEKLFF. The CDR3 region has the DNA TGCGCCACCCGGCAGGGGGCAACTAATGAAAAACTGTTTTTT. Based on the CDR3 plus reference TRBV5-1 and TRBJ1-4, the full variable domain is KAGVTQTPRYLIKTRGQQVTLSCSPISGHRSVSWYQQTPGQGLQFLFEYFSETQRNKGNFPGRFSGRQFSNSRSEMNVSTLELGDSALYLCATRQGATNEKLFFGSGTQLSVL.

The chain links TRBV5-1 to TRBJ2-1; 8 bases map to TRBD1. The junction had 11 bases not matched to a gene; V was cut back by 1 base and J by 8 bases. This CDR3 has 16 amino acids. Per germline, CDR1 SGHRS and CDR2 YFSETQ. The CDR3 sequence: CASSLPGQGFGDEQFF. DNA for the CDR3: TGCGCCAGCAGCTTGCCAGGACAGGGCTTTGGGGATGAGCAGTTCTTC. The variable domain in full, with the rest retrieved from reference TRBV5-1 and TRBJ2-1, is KAGVTQTPRYLIKTRGQQVTLSCSPISGHRSVSWYQQTPGQGLQFLFEYFSETQRNKGNFPGRFSGRQFSNSRSEMNVSTLELGDSALYLCASSLPGQGFGDEQFFGPGTRLTVL.

The chain couples TRBV30 to TRBJ2-7; D perhaps matches TRBD2 (5 bases). Trimming took off 2 bases at V and 0 bases at J, with 8 bases between the two ends. This CDR3 region has 13 residues. CDR1 is GTSNPN and CDR2 is SVGIG in the germline V gene (reference sequence). In nucleotides, the CDR3 is TGTGCCTGGAGTACGGGGAACTCCTACGAGCAGTACTTC. Translation gives CAWSTGNSYEQYF.

In this sample, this clone turned up once. The rearrangement joins TRBV5-4 to TRBJ2-5; 9 nucleotides agree with TRBD1. This CDR3 contains 14 residues. The V segment lost 3 bases and the J segment 5 bases; nucleotides outside the gene matches: 5. From germline, CDR1 is SGHNT and CDR2 YYREEE (reference sequence). CDR3 bases: TGTGCCAGCAGCTCGGGACAGGGTATCGAGACCCAGTACTTC. Residues: CASSSGQGIETQYF.

This chain uses TRBV18 with TRBJ1-2; no firm D call. The CDR3 extends over 14 amino acids. The germline V gene has CDR1 KGHSH and CDR2 LQKENI. Trimming left V 0 bases short and J 4 bases short, with 9 bases between. The CDR3 loop is CASSPPGGPYGYTF. CDR3 DNA sequence: TGTGCCAGCTCACCACCGGGAGGGCCCTATGGCTACACCTTC.

The rearrangement links TRBV4-2 to TRBJ2-2, with TRBD2 matching over 9 bases. Unmatched junction bases numbered 12, after V lost 5 bases and J lost 2 bases. There are 18 residues in the CDR3. Germline V lookup: CDR1 LGHNA, CDR2 YNFKEQ. DNA for the CDR3: TGTGCCAGCAGCGAAGTGGCTAGCGGGAAGGGAAACACCGGGGAGCTGTTTTTT. This translates into CASSEVASGKGNTGELFF.

The chain combines TRBV11-2 with TRBJ2-4; D is perhaps TRBD1 (6 bases). Germline CDR1 is SGHAT and CDR2 is FQNNGV. The CDR3 extends over 17 amino acids. V was cut by 6 bases and J by 0 bases, with 18 bases left in between. CDR3 amino acids: CASSGTGMKLAKNIQYF. CDR3 coding DNA: TGTGCCAGCAGTGGAACAGGGATGAAACTAGCCAAAAACATTCAGTACTTC.

V is TRBV5-1 and J is TRBJ2-3; tentatively, D is TRBD2 (6 bases). The CDR3 has 14 residues. The germline CDR1 and CDR2 sequences are SGHRS and YFSETQ. With 3 bases removed from V and 5 bases from J, the gap between germline ends came to 13 bases. The CDR3 protein is CASSSGVPEDTQYF. As DNA, the CDR3 is TGCGCCAGCAGCTCGGGGGTCCCAGAAGATACGCAGTATTTT.

The chain couples TRBV18 to TRBJ2-2; 8 positions match TRBD2. V shed 3 bases and J 0 bases; nucleotides not matched to a gene: 0. This CDR3 is 15 amino acids long. Germline values: CDR1 KGHSH, CDR2 LQKENI. The CDR3 reads CASSPGLANTGELFF. The CDR3 DNA is TGTGCCAGCTCACCGGGACTAGCGAACACCGGGGAGCTGTTTTTT.

CDR3 loop: CASSRRGGTDEQYF. The CDR3, as DNA: TGTGCCAGCAGCCGTAGGGGAGGGACCGACGAGCAGTACTTC. The genes are TRBV9 and TRBJ2-7; 7 bases line up with TRBD2. The CDR3 runs to 14 residues. Trimming took 4 bases from V and 5 from J; bases not matched to a gene: 9. The germline gives CDR1 SGDLS, CDR2 YYNGEE.

The gene calls are TRBV14 and TRBJ2-7, with unresolved D. Trimming left V 4 bases short and J 0 bases short, with 10 bases between. This CDR3 comprises 14 residues. CDR1 SGHDN and CDR2 FVKESK come from the germline V gene. Written as DNA, the CDR3 is TGTGCCAGCAGCCCAGGCGTTCCCTCCTACGAGCAGTACTTC. Translated, it gives CASSPGVPSYEQYF.

This clone was recorded many times. The J gene is TRBJ2-7, the V gene TRBV7-9, with TRBD1 identical over 7 bases. The germline CDR1 and CDR2 sequences are SEHNR and FQNEAQ (reference sequence). The CDR3 is 14 amino acids. V trimming: 5 bases; J trimming: 3 bases; junction bases outside the gene matches: 7. CDR3 DNA sequence: TGTGCCAGCAGCCAGACAGGGATGAACTACGAGCAGTACTTC. Encoded protein: CASSQTGMNYEQYF.

The V gene is TRBV6-1, the J gene TRBJ2-7; maybe TRBD1 (5 bases). Germline V CDR1 and CDR2: MNHNS, SASEGT. Deletions cut 3 bases from V and 5 bases from J, with 14 bases between. The CDR3 covers 14 residues. The CDR3 is CASSEIGRDNEQYF. The CDR3 region has the DNA TGTGCCAGCAGTGAGATTGGCAGGGATAACGAGCAGTACTTC.

The chain couples TRBV11-2 to TRBJ2-3; D is undetermined. The ends were cut back, 5 bases at V and 3 bases at J, with 9 bases in the middle. In germline, CDR1 is SGHAT, CDR2 FQNNGV. The CDR3 runs 13 residues. The CDR3 sequence is CASSPSKTDTQYF. The CDR3, as DNA: TGTGCCAGCAGCCCGAGCAAGACAGATACGCAGTATTTT. Filled out from reference TRBV11-2 and TRBJ2-3, the complete variable domain reads EAGVAQSPRYKIIEKRQSVAFWCNPISGHATLYWYQQILGQGPKLLIQFQNNGVVDDSQLPKDRFSAERLKGVDSTLKIQPAKLEDSAVYLCASSPSKTDTQYFGPGTRLTVL.

J is TRBJ2-7 and V is TRBV28, with D hard to call. Germline lookup yields CDR1 MDHEN and CDR2 SYDVKM. CDR3 length: 11 residues. V lost 4 bases to trimming and J lost 3 bases, with 4 bases between them. The CDR3 reads CASSSHYEQYF. Here the CDR3 DNA reads TGTGCCAGCAGTTCACACTACGAGCAGTACTTC.

This clone was seen a single time. The rearrangement links TRBV29-1 to TRBJ2-3; 12 bases map to TRBD2. The CDR3 covers 15 residues. The germline V gene encodes CDR1 SQVTM and CDR2 ANQGSEA. Unmatched junction bases numbered 7, after V lost 3 bases and J lost 6 bases. The CDR3: CSVEGVTSGSDTQYF. In DNA form, the CDR3 reads TGCAGCGTTGAGGGGGTGACTAGCGGGAGTGATACGCAGTATTTT.

V and J are TRBV7-8 and TRBJ1-5, with 8 bases that match TRBD1. Trimming removed 5 bases from V and 4 bases from J; junction bases left unmatched: 4. This CDR3 comprises 14 residues. The V gene's germline CDR1 is SGHVS and CDR2 FQNEAQ. CDR3 sequence (DNA): TGTGCCAGCAGCCTCCGGGACAGGAATCAGCCCCAGCATTTT. Residues: CASSLRDRNQPQHF.

In DNA, the CDR3 is TGTGCCAGCAGCCCTACCGGGACTAGCGGGAGCGAGACCCAGTACTTC. It encodes CASSPTGTSGSETQYF. V usage is TRBV9 and J usage is TRBJ2-5; 14 bases agree with TRBD2. The CDR3 is 16 amino acids. The germline V gene has CDR1 SGDLS and CDR2 YYNGEE. J gave up 5 bases and V 4 bases, and 7 bases lay outside the gene matches.

This chain links TRBV4-1 with TRBJ2-7, with 10 bases that match TRBD2. V was clipped by 0 bases and J by 1 base; unmatched bases: 3. The germline gives CDR1 MGHRA, CDR2 YSYEKL. This CDR3 is 16 amino acids long. CDR3 bases: TGCGCCAGCAGCCAAGAGGGACTAGCGACTTCCTACGAGCAGTACTTC. It yields the protein CASSQEGLATSYEQYF.

The V and J genes are TRBV4-1 and TRBJ2-6; possible D gene TRBD1, 6 bases. The V gene's germline CDR1 is MGHRA and CDR2 YSYEKL. This CDR3 is 19 amino acids long. The ends were cut back, 0 bases at V and 2 bases at J, with 17 bases in the middle. This chain's CDR3 is CASSQDRGLILAGANVLTF. The CDR3 nucleotides are TGCGCCAGCAGCCAAGACAGGGGCCTCATCTTAGCTGGGGCCAACGTCCTGACTTTC.

The sample holds one count of this clone. V gene TRBV9 combines with J gene TRBJ2-7; 7 bases are shared with TRBD1. This CDR3 comprises 15 residues. Trimming took 0 bases from V and 1 from J; bases not matched to a gene: 4. Germline V gene lookup returns CDR1 SGDLS and CDR2 YYNGEE. CDR3 sequence reads: CASSVGTGPSYEQYF. The CDR3 coding sequence is TGTGCCAGCAGCGTAGGGACAGGACCTTCCTACGAGCAGTACTTC.

The rearrangement uses TRBV9 and TRBJ1-5, with TRBD1 matching 8 bases. After removal of 4 bases from V and 2 bases from J, the junction contained 2 bases not matched to a gene. This CDR3 has 14 residues. Germline V lookup: CDR1 SGDLS, CDR2 YYNGEE. Written as DNA, the CDR3 is TGTGCCAGCAGCCTGGGACAGGGCAATCAGCCCCAGCATTTT. Amino acid sequence: CASSLGQGNQPQHF.

J is TRBJ2-7 and V is TRBV28, with D maybe TRBD1 (6 bases). The CDR3 consists of 12 residues. Germline lookup yields CDR1 MDHEN and CDR2 SYDVKM. V was pared by 3 bases and J by 5 bases, with 8 bases between. CDR3 in DNA: TGTGCCAGCAGTTTCACAGGGAACGAGCAGTACTTC. Protein sequence: CASSFTGNEQYF.

This sequence joins TRBV5-4 and TRBJ2-3, with 7 bases identical to TRBD2. V was clipped by 1 base and J by 1 base; unmatched bases: 0. The CDR3 sequence is 14 residues long. Germline-derived CDR1 and CDR2 are SGHNT and YYREEE (reference sequence). For the CDR3, the DNA is TGTGCCAGCAGCTTGACTAGCGGCACAGATACGCAGTATTTT. Amino acids: CASSLTSGTDTQYF.

The V call is TRBV6-5, the J call TRBJ2-1; tentatively, D is TRBD2 (6 bases). Trimming left V 4 bases short and J 0 bases short, with 13 bases between. The CDR3 is 16 amino acids. Germline CDR1 is MNHEY and CDR2 is SVGAGI. The CDR3: CASSWGGDSSYNEQFF. For the CDR3, the DNA is TGTGCCAGCAGTTGGGGCGGGGATAGCTCCTACAATGAGCAGTTCTTC.

This chain connects TRBV28 to TRBJ2-3; TRBD2 aligns across 7 bases. The CDR3 consists of 18 residues. Germline CDR1 and CDR2: MDHEN and SYDVKM. V gave up 6 bases and J gave up 4 bases; unmatched junction bases: 19. The CDR3 DNA reads as TGTGCCAGCAGCCCTATAGGCCAGGCGGGAGCGGGTGCAGATACGCAGTATTTT. Protein: CASSPIGQAGAGADTQYF.

The chain is built from TRBV28 and TRBJ1-4, with 7 nucleotides matching TRBD1. CDR1 is MDHEN and CDR2 is SYDVKM in the germline V gene. The CDR3 sequence is 14 residues long. The trim removed 5 bases at V and 7 bases at J, leaving 7 bases unmatched. CDR3 sequence: CASSTSGTVEKLFF. The CDR3 bases are TGTGCCAGCAGTACATCCGGGACAGTTGAAAAACTGTTTTTT. The variable domain in full, with the rest retrieved from reference TRBV28 and TRBJ1-4, is DVKVTQSSRYLVKRTGEKVFLECVQDMDHENMFWYRQDPGLGLRLIYFSYDVKMKEKGDIPEGYSVSREKKERFSLILESASTNQTSMYLCASSTSGTVEKLFFGSGTQLSVL.

J is TRBJ2-5 and V is TRBV2; 9 bases fit TRBD2. After removal of 5 bases from V and 2 bases from J, the junction contained 3 bases not matched to a gene. The CDR3 has 14 amino acids. In germline, CDR1 is SNHLY, CDR2 FYNNEI. CDR3 in amino acids: CASSNSGSQETQYF. CDR3 nucleotide sequence: TGTGCCAGCAGTAATAGCGGGAGTCAAGAGACCCAGTACTTC.

This chain links TRBV5-1 with TRBJ1-3, with D hard to call. The germline V gene encodes CDR1 SGHRS and CDR2 YFSETQ. The CDR3 is 16 amino acids. The V gene lost 0 bases and the J gene lost 6 bases, with 16 bases spanning the gap. CDR3: CASSLAYFGVANTIYF. DNA for the CDR3: TGCGCCAGCAGCTTGGCCTATTTCGGGGTTGCAAACACCATATATTTT. The full variable domain, completed using reference TRBV5-1 and TRBJ1-3, is KAGVTQTPRYLIKTRGQQVTLSCSPISGHRSVSWYQQTPGQGLQFLFEYFSETQRNKGNFPGRFSGRQFSNSRSEMNVSTLELGDSALYLCASSLAYFGVANTIYFGEGSWLTVV.